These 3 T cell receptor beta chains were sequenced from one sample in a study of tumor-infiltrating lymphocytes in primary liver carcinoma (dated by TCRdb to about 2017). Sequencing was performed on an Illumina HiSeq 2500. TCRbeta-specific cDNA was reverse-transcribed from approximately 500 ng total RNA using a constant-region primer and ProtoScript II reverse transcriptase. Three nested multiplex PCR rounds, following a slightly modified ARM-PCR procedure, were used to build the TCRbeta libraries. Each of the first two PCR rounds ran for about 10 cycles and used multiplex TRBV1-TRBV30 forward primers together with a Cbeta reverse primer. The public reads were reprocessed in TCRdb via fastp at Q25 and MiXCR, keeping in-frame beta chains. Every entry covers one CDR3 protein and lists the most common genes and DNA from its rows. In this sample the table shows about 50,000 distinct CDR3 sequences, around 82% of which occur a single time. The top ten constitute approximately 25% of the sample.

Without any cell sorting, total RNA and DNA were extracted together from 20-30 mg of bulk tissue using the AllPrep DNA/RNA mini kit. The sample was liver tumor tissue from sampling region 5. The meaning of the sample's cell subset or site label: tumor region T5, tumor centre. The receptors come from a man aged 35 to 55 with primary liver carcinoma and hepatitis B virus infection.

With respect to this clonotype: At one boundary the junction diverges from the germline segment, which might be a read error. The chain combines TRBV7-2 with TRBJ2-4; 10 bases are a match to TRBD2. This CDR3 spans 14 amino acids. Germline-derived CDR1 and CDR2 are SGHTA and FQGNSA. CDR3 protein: CANSSGLALKIQYF. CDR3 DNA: TGTGCCAACAGCTCGGGACTAGCGCTAAAGATTCAGTACTTC.

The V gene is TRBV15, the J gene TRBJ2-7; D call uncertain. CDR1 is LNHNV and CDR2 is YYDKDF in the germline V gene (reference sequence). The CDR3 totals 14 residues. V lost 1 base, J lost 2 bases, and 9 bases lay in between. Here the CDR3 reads CATSRGRFTYEQYF. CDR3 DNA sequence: TGTGCCACCAGCAGAGGCAGGTTCACCTACGAGCAGTACTTC.

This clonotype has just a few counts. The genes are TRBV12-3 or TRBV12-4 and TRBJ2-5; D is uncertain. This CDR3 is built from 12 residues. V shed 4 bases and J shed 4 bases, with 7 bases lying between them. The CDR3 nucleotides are TGTGCCAGCAGTTCTGGGTCAGAGACCCAGTACTTC. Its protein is CASSSGSETQYF.